The 19 T cell receptor beta chains below were found in one sample sequenced in a study of beta chain features in type 1 diabetes. Study-level findings and limits: People with Type 1 diabetes carried modestly yet significantly shorter TCRB CDR3s in all four CD4+ subsets.

The entirety of the isolated RNA underwent reverse transcription, so expressed TCRB transcripts were sequenced. The data were produced by immunoSEQ multiplex PCR, yet TCRdb's version contains in-frame clones alone and is incomplete. Counted here are 60,000 to 75,000 clones, approximately 50% occurring once; the ten biggest clones make up 0.65% to 0.85%. The antigens these receptors bind are not known. Sequencing was performed on central memory CD4+ T cells from blood. The receptors here all came from a man under 40 with type 1 diabetes.

The V gene is TRBV18, the J gene TRBJ2-1; 10 nucleotides line up with TRBD2. Germline assignment: CDR1 KGHSH and CDR2 LQKENI. V shed 3 bases and J 5 bases; nucleotides not matched to a gene: 7. The CDR3 is 16 residues long. The CDR3 nucleotides read TGTGCCAGCTCACCCACGGAACTAGCGGGGCACAATGAGCAGTTCTTC. It specifies CASSPTELAGHNEQFF.

The chain links TRBV5-1 to TRBJ2-7, with 15 bases that match TRBD2. Germline lookup yields CDR1 SGHRS and CDR2 YFSETQ. The CDR3 is 15 residues long. The V segment lost 3 bases and the J segment 5 bases; nucleotides outside the gene matches: 3. As DNA, the CDR3 is TGCGCCAGCAGCTCCGGGACTAGCGGGAGGCACGAGCAGTACTTC. Residues: CASSSGTSGRHEQYF.

The chain uses TRBV30 and TRBJ2-3; TRBD1 might be the D (7 bases). The CDR3 length is 13 residues. CDR1 GTSNPN and CDR2 SVGIG come from the germline V gene (reference sequence). V lost 0 bases, J lost 9 bases, and 13 bases lay in between. CDR3 protein: CAWSVPAGGTQYF. The CDR3, as DNA: TGTGCCTGGAGTGTACCCGCAGGGGGGACGCAGTATTTT. Based on the CDR3 plus reference TRBV30 and TRBJ2-3, the full variable domain is SQTIHQWPATLVQPVGSPLSLECTVEGTSNPNLYWYRQAAGRGLQLLFYSVGIGQISSEVPQNLSASRPQDRQFILSSKKLLLSDSGFYLCAWSVPAGGTQYFGPGTRLTVL.

V usage is TRBV5-6 and J usage is TRBJ2-6, with D perhaps TRBD2 (6 bases). CDR1 and CDR2 (germline): SGHDT, YYEEEE. Trimming removed 0 bases at V and 0 bases at J, with 7 bases between. The CDR3 is 16 amino acids. The CDR3, as DNA: TGTGCCAGCAGCTTGGAGGAGGGCTCTGGGGCCAACGTCCTGACTTTC. Residues: CASSLEEGSGANVLTF.

The sample holds a few counts of this clone. The V call is TRBV18, the J call TRBJ2-2, with D possibly TRBD1 on 6 matching bases. Germline V CDR1 and CDR2: KGHSH, LQKENI. The CDR3 is 15 residues long. V gave up 5 bases and J gave up 0 bases, with 10 bases separating them. DNA of the CDR3: TGTGCCAGCTCAATAAGGGACACGAACACCGGGGAGCTGTTTTTT. Translation gives CASSIRDTNTGELFF.

The rearrangement links TRBV6-1 to TRBJ1-5; TRBD1 agrees at 8 bases. Germline CDR1 and CDR2: MNHNS and SASEGT. This CDR3 spans 14 amino acids. V lost 6 bases, J lost 7 bases, and 8 bases stayed unmatched. In DNA form, the CDR3 reads TGTGCCAGCAGCGATAGACAGGGGAGGCAGCCCCAGCATTTT. This codes for CASSDRQGRQPQHF.

This rearrangement joins TRBV4-1 to TRBJ2-3, with D perhaps TRBD1 (6 bases). The germline V gene encodes CDR1 MGHRA and CDR2 YSYEKL. V was shortened by 4 bases and J by 1 base, with 15 bases between the two germline ends. The CDR3 is made up of 16 amino acids. CDR3 nucleotides: TGCGCCAGCAGCCCTCGATCCAGGGGAGGCACAGATACGCAGTATTTT. It encodes CASSPRSRGGTDTQYF.

The sample holds a few counts of this clone. This chain joins TRBV5-1 and TRBJ1-4, with D maybe TRBD1 (6 bases). Germline CDR1 reads SGHRS; CDR2 reads YFSETQ. The CDR3 covers 16 residues. V gave up 4 bases and J gave up 0 bases, with 13 bases separating them. CDR3 bases: TGCGCCAGCAGCCTAGGACAGTCAGCAACTAATGAAAAACTGTTTTTT. This sequence encodes CASSLGQSATNEKLFF.

This clone turned up a few times. CDR3: CASSPMGPRETQYF. In DNA form, the CDR3 reads TGTGCCAGCAGTCCCATGGGTCCGAGGGAGACCCAGTACTTC. The V gene is TRBV27, the J gene TRBJ2-5, with D hard to call. The CDR3 has 14 residues. Germline V gene lookup returns CDR1 MNHEY and CDR2 SMNVEV (reference sequence). Trimming shortened V by 5 bases and J by 5 bases, and 15 bases separated the two germline ends.

This sequence joins TRBV5-1 and TRBJ2-5; D possibly corresponds to TRBD2 (6 bases). V lost 2 bases, J lost 1 base, and 9 bases lay in between. Germline V gives CDR1 SGHRS, CDR2 YFSETQ. The CDR3 consists of 14 residues. Written as DNA, the CDR3 is TGCGCCAGCAGCTTAGGGGAGGCCCAAGAGACCCAGTACTTC. It codes for CASSLGEAQETQYF.

The chain couples TRBV30 to TRBJ2-5; 8 bases are a match to TRBD2. J gave up 3 bases and V 4 bases, and 4 bases lay outside the gene matches. The germline gives CDR1 GTSNPN, CDR2 SVGIG (reference sequence). This CDR3 has 13 residues. The CDR3 reads CAWKRGGKETQYF. CDR3 nucleotides: TGTGCCTGGAAGCGCGGGGGGAAAGAGACCCAGTACTTC.

This clone has only one observation. The rearrangement links TRBV5-1 to TRBJ2-1; maybe TRBD2 (7 bases). This CDR3 has 14 residues. The germline V gene encodes CDR1 SGHRS and CDR2 YFSETQ. V gave up 4 bases and J gave up 9 bases, with 17 bases separating them. The CDR3 nucleotides are TGCGCCAGCAGCCTGGTGCGGGGGCCTCCTGAGCAGTTCTTC. Amino acid sequence: CASSLVRGPPEQFF. Together with reference TRBV5-1 and TRBJ2-1, the CDR3 gives the full variable domain: KAGVTQTPRYLIKTRGQQVTLSCSPISGHRSVSWYQQTPGQGLQFLFEYFSETQRNKGNFPGRFSGRQFSNSRSEMNVSTLELGDSALYLCASSLVRGPPEQFFGPGTRLTVL.

This chain connects TRBV28 to TRBJ1-5, with no clear D. Looked up from germline, CDR1 is MDHEN and CDR2 is SYDVKM. Between the trimmed V and J ends, which lost 3 bases and 2 bases, there was a span of 8 bases. The CDR3 contains 14 residues. The chain's CDR3 is CASSFFTGNQPQHF. For the CDR3, the DNA is TGTGCCAGCAGTTTTTTTACGGGCAATCAGCCCCAGCATTTT.

This rearrangement joins TRBV7-2 to TRBJ2-3; TRBD1 aligns across 10 bases. Germline CDR1 SGHTA, CDR2 FQGNSA. This CDR3 contains 18 residues. Losses at the gene ends were 0 bases for V and 8 bases for J; bases not matched to a gene: 14. The CDR3 region is CASSLAEATGGRRGTQYF. The CDR3 region has the DNA TGTGCCAGCAGCTTAGCTGAAGCGACAGGGGGCCGCCGCGGTACGCAGTATTTT.

This clone was counted between two and nine times. The genes are TRBV7-6 and TRBJ2-7; D may be TRBD2 (6 bases). The CDR3 covers 15 residues. CDR1 and CDR2 (germline): SGHVS, FNYEAQ. V dropped 5 bases and J dropped 0 bases, with 14 bases sitting between them. The CDR3 is CASSPSSRDSYEQYF. Written as DNA, the CDR3 is TGTGCCAGCAGCCCGTCTTCGCGGGACTCCTACGAGCAGTACTTC.

The chain employs TRBV28 and TRBJ1-5; 7 bases are a match to TRBD1. Germline CDR1 reads MDHEN; CDR2 reads SYDVKM. This CDR3 region has 13 residues. The ends lost 2 bases at V and 9 bases at J; junction bases unmatched: 4. As DNA, the CDR3 is TGTGCCAGCAGTTTAGACAGGGAATTGCCCCAGCATTTT. This codes for CASSLDRELPQHF.

There are a few counts of this clone. The V gene is TRBV6-5, the J gene TRBJ2-1; weak D call: TRBD2 (5 bases). With 7 bases removed from V and 7 bases from J, the gap between germline ends came to 11 bases. This CDR3 has 12 residues. Per the germline V gene, CDR1 is MNHEY and CDR2 is SVGAGI. The CDR3 reads CASTPRENEQFF. As DNA, the CDR3 is TGTGCCAGCACACCAAGGGAGAATGAGCAGTTCTTC.

The CDR3 here is CASGLKQGALSGNTIYF. Written as DNA, the CDR3 is TGTGCTAGTGGTTTGAAGCAGGGGGCCCTCTCTGGAAACACCATATATTTT. V gene TRBV12-5 combines with J gene TRBJ1-3, with 8 bases fitting TRBD1. This CDR3 is 17 amino acids long. The V gene end was trimmed by 2 bases and the J gene end by 0 bases; junction bases not matched to a gene: 6. Per germline, CDR1 LGHNT and CDR2 FRNRAP.

This clone has more than one count but fewer than ten. The rearrangement joins TRBV5-1 to TRBJ2-7, with a possible D match to TRBD2 (6 bases). V lost 4 bases and J 2 bases, leaving 25 bases between the germline ends. The CDR3 consists of 18 residues. Germline CDR1 and CDR2: SGHRS and YFSETQ. The CDR3 DNA reads TGCGCCAGCAGCCTTCAACCCCCGGGACTGGGAGTCCCCTACGAGCAGTACTTC. It specifies CASSLQPPGLGVPYEQYF.